In its sample, the clone carrying this T cell receptor (beta chain) was seen a few times. Its antigen is not identified. The data were obtained in a study of CD8 T cells in ankylosing spondylitis. Quantitative 5'-RACE with molecular barcodes generated TCR beta libraries. One entry per CDR3 protein results from TCRdb running MiXCR on the 5' RACE reads. The data hold hundreds of thousands of distinct CDR3 sequences, with roughly 20% observed a single time. The study's findings and limits: One TCR beta motif, made up of roughly eight highly homologous variants, appeared characteristic of ankylosing spondylitis blood. Reported data indicate significant enrichment of disease-linked clones within matched ankylosing spondylitis synovial fluid.

Input material: blood, either unsorted or a sorted T cell fraction (not recorded which). This TCR was sampled from a male donor with ankylosing spondylitis or in good health (not recorded which).

The CDR3 protein is CASRPTGSRDGELFF. In DNA, the CDR3 is TGTGCCAGCAGACCGACCGGATCCAGAGACGGGGAGCTGTTTTTT. The genes are TRBV6-1 and TRBJ2-2; the D is unclear. Germline values: CDR1 MNHNS, CDR2 SASEGT. The CDR3 is 15 residues long. V dropped 6 bases and J dropped 7 bases, with 18 bases sitting between them.